The entry that follows covers one TCR beta chain sequence. Its antigen is not identified. Relative to the germline gene, one junction end is altered; a read error may explain this. In germline, CDR1 is SEHNR, CDR2 FQNEAQ (reference sequence). The CDR3 runs to 15 residues. Treatment was busulfan-fludarabine conditioning, a marrow graft, and cyclophosphamide on days +3 and +4. Only in-frame clones appear in the TCRdb table, and some are missing; sequencing was by immunoSEQ multiplex PCR. The sample holds 4,500 to 6,500 clones, and no clone turns up only once. The data derive from a study of T cells after posttransplantation cyclophosphamide. Study-wide results and limits: Recipient CMV seropositivity and CMV reactivation strongly tracked TRB clonality. Tissue-infiltrating T cells from skin or gut overlapped little with blood T cells. Donor CD8+ memory clones often dominated recipient blood repertoires at later times.

The receptor comes from a female patient younger than 45 who received an allogeneic stem cell transplant from an unrelated donor, was CMV-positive, and had acute and chronic GVHD. Some of these T cells may belong to the graft donor. V gene TRBV7-9 combines with J gene TRBJ1-3; D perhaps matches TRBD1 (6 bases). Material: PBMCs, obtained after allogeneic stem cell transplant with posttransplant cyclophosphamide. The CDR3 sequence: CASSLRGNSGNAIYF. CDR3 nucleotides: TGTGCCAGCAGCTTAAGGGGGAACTCTGGAAACGCCATATATTTT.